Listed here is a single T cell receptor (beta chain). The sample comes from a study of cytomegalovirus exposure and HLA in healthy donors. PCR employed 60 Vbeta and 13 Jbeta primers. Assay used: immunoSEQ multiplex PCR; TCRdb lists only in-frame clones, some missing. Here the sample spans some 110,000 clones, 65% to 80% being singletons. CDR1 and CDR2 (germline): LNHNV, YYDKDF (reference sequence). CDR3 length: 16 residues. V trimming: 3 bases; J trimming: 0 bases; junction bases outside the gene matches: 4. The V gene is TRBV15, the J gene TRBJ1-5; 8 nucleotides match TRBD1. Material for sequencing was PBMCs. The clonotype comes from a man in his sixties in good health and CMV-seronegative. CDR3 in DNA: TGTGCCACCAGCAGGTCACAGGGGGTTAGCAATCAGCCCCAGCATTTT. Its protein product is CATSRSQGVSNQPQHF.